What follows describes a single T cell receptor beta chain. Those with alopecia areata gave lesional scalp punch biopsies and peripheral blood. A FACSAria was used to sort CD4+ and CD8+ T cells. These cells came from PBMCs. This specimen comes from a study of CD8+ T cells in alopecia areata. As for the study in general: Those patients who were treated received oral tofacitinib, which was given at 5 to 10 mg twice daily for moderate-to-severe alopecia areata. It was 6 to 18 months of tofacitinib, and then there were 6 months off drug.

cDNA prepared by RNA extraction and subsequent reverse transcription served as the template for sequencing. Profiling relied on immunoSEQ multiplex PCR, and the TCRdb table lists in-frame clones only, not all of them. This sample has more than 150,000 clones, with 50% to 60% found just once. The V end lost 6 bases, the J end lost 6 bases, and 18 bases lay between the germline ends. This CDR3 is built from 15 residues. Germline V gene lookup returns CDR1 SEHNR and CDR2 FQNEAQ (reference sequence). Sequences were derived from CD4+ T cells sorted from blood, sampled at week 0. The genes are TRBV7-9 and TRBJ2-1; maybe TRBD1 (6 bases). This receptor was identified in a human donor with alopecia areata. CDR3 nucleotide sequence: TGTGCCAGCAGAGATCCCACAGGGCATGGCAATGAGCAGTTCTTC. It encodes CASRDPTGHGNEQFF.